The 14 T cell receptor beta chains below come from one sample, sequenced in a study of technical replicates of blood from a few donors. Clones were read by immunoSEQ multiplex PCR, and TCRdb kept only the in-frame ones, dropping some. The profile shows about 53,000 clones, roughly 84% of them singletons. Sequenced: PBMCs. These receptors were obtained from a human donor in good health. Some clones in this sample may be carry-over from other donors' samples.

The chain couples TRBV6-1 to TRBJ1-6; TRBD1 matches 11 bases. Germline trimming cut 4 bases from V and 7 bases from J; bases unmatched to any gene: 12. Germline loops: CDR1 MNHNS, CDR2 SASEGT. This CDR3 is 18 amino acids long. CDR3: CASSVSGTGGRGNSPLHF. Written as DNA, the CDR3 is TGTGCCAGCAGTGTTTCCGGGACAGGGGGACGGGGGAATTCACCCCTCCACTTT.

The chain links TRBV6-5 to TRBJ1-5; TRBD1 matches 8 bases. This CDR3 region has 15 residues. Germline CDR1 MNHEY, CDR2 SVGAGI. V shed 6 bases, J shed 1 base, and the junction held 5 bases outside the gene matches. CDR3 in DNA: TGTGCCAGCAGCCGGGACAGGTTAAGCAATCAGCCCCAGCATTTT. Encoded protein: CASSRDRLSNQPQHF.

V and J are TRBV6-5 and TRBJ1-1, with D maybe TRBD1 (6 bases). Germline CDR1 is MNHEY and CDR2 is SVGAGI. V was shortened by 0 bases and J by 1 base, with 9 bases between the two germline ends. This CDR3 region has 15 residues. The CDR3 region has the DNA TGTGCCAGCAGTTACTCGCAGGGGCGGAACACTGAAGCTTTCTTT. The encoded protein is CASSYSQGRNTEAFF.

The chain links TRBV2 to TRBJ1-5; 10 bases align to TRBD1. Trimming at V came to 6 bases and at J to 7 bases, leaving 6 bases not matched to a gene. Germline lookup yields CDR1 SNHLY and CDR2 FYNNEI. There are 14 residues in the CDR3. CDR3 protein: CASSQTGGVQPQHF. For the CDR3, the DNA is TGTGCCAGCAGCCAGACAGGGGGCGTGCAGCCCCAGCATTTT.

The chain joins TRBV2 to TRBJ1-6, with 9 positions matching TRBD1. The V and J ends lost 6 bases and 3 bases, in that order; junction bases with no gene match: 9. The germline V gene encodes CDR1 SNHLY and CDR2 FYNNEI. This CDR3 spans 17 amino acids. CDR3 nucleotide sequence: TGTGCCAGCAGGGACGTGGGACAGGGAAACTATAATTCACCCCTCCACTTT. Protein: CASRDVGQGNYNSPLHF.

This clone was counted between two and nine times. The CDR3 reads CAIGGLSSYNEQFF. In DNA, the CDR3 is TGTGCCATCGGGGGACTGAGCTCCTACAATGAGCAGTTCTTC. This chain links TRBV10-3 with TRBJ2-1; weak D call: TRBD2 (6 bases). The CDR3 has 14 amino acids. Trimming removed 8 bases at V and 0 bases at J, with 11 bases between. CDR1 ENHRY and CDR2 SYGVKD come from the germline V gene.

The CDR3 spells CSASGAHEQFF. CDR3 sequence (DNA): TGCAGTGCTAGTGGGGCTCATGAGCAGTTCTTC. V is TRBV20-1 and J is TRBJ2-1; perhaps TRBD1 as D (5 bases). CDR3 length: 11 residues. Germline assignment: CDR1 DFQATT and CDR2 SNEGSKA (reference sequence). V lost 3 bases and J lost 8, with 8 bases in between.

This clone showed up just a few times. The rearrangement uses TRBV10-1 and TRBJ2-7, with D tentatively TRBD1 (6 bases). Germline V CDR1 and CDR2: WNHNN, SYGVQD (reference sequence). The ends were cut back, 9 bases at V and 3 bases at J, with 15 bases in the middle. CDR3 length: 13 residues. The CDR3 bases are TGCGCCAGTCCCCGGGACACGGACTACGAGCAGTACTTC. This gives the protein CASPRDTDYEQYF.

J is TRBJ1-1 and V is TRBV5-1, with D maybe TRBD1 (5 bases). The CDR3 covers 14 residues. Germline V gives CDR1 SGHRS, CDR2 YFSETQ. V was shortened by 2 bases and J by 5 bases, with 13 bases between the two germline ends. The DNA for the CDR3 is TGCGCCAGCAGCTTATCGGGGGGGTATACTGAAGCTTTCTTT. Protein sequence: CASSLSGGYTEAFF.

CDR3 nucleotide sequence: TGCGCCAGCAGCTCAGGGGTTGTTACAGATACGCAGTATTTT. This translates into CASSSGVVTDTQYF. The chain combines TRBV5-1 with TRBJ2-3; D is perhaps TRBD1 (6 bases). This CDR3 is built from 14 residues. Germline V gives CDR1 SGHRS, CDR2 YFSETQ. Deletions cut 3 bases from V and 3 bases from J, with 11 bases between.

The V call is TRBV27, the J call TRBJ2-5; the D gene is possibly TRBD2 (5 bases). CDR1 MNHEY and CDR2 SMNVEV come from the germline V gene (reference sequence). Trimming cost V 3 bases and J 5 bases, with 16 bases left between them. The CDR3 is 15 residues long. Here the CDR3 reads CASSFIVASIETQYF. The CDR3 nucleotides read TGTGCCAGCAGTTTCATTGTAGCGAGCATCGAGACCCAGTACTTC.

The gene calls are TRBV30 and TRBJ2-3; 11 bases agree with TRBD2. This CDR3 comprises 15 residues. With 2 bases clipped from V and 4 bases from J, the junction kept 5 bases outside the gene matches. CDR1 is GTSNPN and CDR2 is SVGIG in the germline V gene (reference sequence). CDR3 sequence (DNA): TGTGCCTGGAGTAAACTAGCGGGAGAGGCAGATACGCAGTATTTT. It yields the protein CAWSKLAGEADTQYF. Looking up the rest from reference TRBV30 and TRBJ2-3 gives the full variable domain: SQTIHQWPATLVQPVGSPLSLECTVEGTSNPNLYWYRQAAGRGLQLLFYSVGIGQISSEVPQNLSASRPQDRQFILSSKKLLLSDSGFYLCAWSKLAGEADTQYFGPGTRLTVL.

This chain uses TRBV2 with TRBJ2-7; 9 nucleotides align to TRBD1. J was trimmed by 5 bases and V by 5 bases; bases with no gene match: 7. CDR3 length equals 14 residues. The germline V gene encodes CDR1 SNHLY and CDR2 FYNNEI. The CDR3 bases are TGTGCCAGCAGTAGCGACAGGGGGGTCGACGAGCAGTACTTC. Amino acids: CASSSDRGVDEQYF.

The chain is built from TRBV11-2 and TRBJ2-2, with a weak D call TRBD2 (5 bases). CDR1 is SGHAT, CDR2 FQNNGV, per germline. The germline V and J ends were trimmed by 6 bases and 6 bases, with 11 bases remaining between them. CDR3 length: 13 residues. CDR3 sequence: CASREVPPGELFF. Here the CDR3 DNA reads TGTGCCAGCAGGGAGGTCCCCCCCGGGGAGCTGTTTTTT.